A selection of T cell receptor beta chains follows, all from one sample in a study of technical replicates of blood from a handful of donors. Libraries were prepared by immunoSEQ multiplex PCR; TCRdb keeps only in-frame clonotypes and omits some of them. The sample lists about 74,000 clones, around 95% occurring once. Source material: T cells isolated from PBMCs. All receptors come from a human donor in good health. CDR3s include the opening cysteine and the closing phenylalanine or tryptophan. The D gene is left open where the match is weak. Size is stated for part of the rows, as once, few or many counts, or as a class when the clone is expanded.

abundance,v_gene,d_gene,j_gene,CDR3aa,CDR3nt
-,TRBV6-4,TRBD1,TRBJ2-1,CASSGGTANEQFF,TGTGCCAGCAGTGGAGGGACAGCCAATGAGCAGTTCTTC
-,TRBV4-1,-,TRBJ2-7,CASSQESTASYEQYF,TGCGCCAGCAGCCAAGAGAGCACAGCCTCCTACGAGCAGTACTTC
-,TRBV11-1,TRBD1,TRBJ2-6,CASRPPGQGFSGANVLTF,TGTGCCAGCAGACCTCCGGGACAGGGCTTCTCTGGGGCCAACGTCCTGACTTTC
-,TRBV4-1,-,TRBJ1-1,CASSQGGPREPFF,TGCGCCAGCAGCCAAGGTGGCCCCCGTGAACCTTTCTTT
-,TRBV6-6,TRBD2,TRBJ2-7,CASSYPTSGRLQQYF,TGTGCCAGCAGTTACCCGACTAGCGGGAGGCTCCAGCAGTACTTC
-,TRBV7-9,-,TRBJ2-3,CASSLAVGTDTQYF,TGTGCCAGCAGCTTAGCGGTCGGGACAGATACGCAGTATTTT
-,TRBV16,-,TRBJ1-2,CASSPYTGSYGYTF,TGTGCCAGCAGCCCATATACAGGGTCTTATGGCTACACCTTC
-,TRBV4-3,TRBD2,TRBJ2-3,CASSQEGGAGGADTQYF,TGCGCCAGCAGCCAAGAAGGGGGAGCGGGAGGGGCAGATACGCAGTATTTT
-,TRBV2,TRBD2,TRBJ2-3,CASSEAGTSGRHTDTQYF,TGTGCCAGCAGTGAAGCCGGGACTAGCGGGAGACATACAGATACGCAGTATTTT
once,TRBV18,TRBD2,TRBJ2-7,CASSYGTSGYEQYF,TGTGCCAGCTCATACGGGACTAGCGGCTACGAGCAGTACTTC
-,TRBV6-1,-,TRBJ2-1,CASSERKRRNEQFF,TGTGCCAGCAGTGAAAGAAAGCGCCGCAATGAGCAGTTCTTC
-,TRBV5-1,TRBD2,TRBJ2-7,CASSEAGLTYEQYF,TGCGCCAGCAGCGAAGCGGGATTAACGTACGAGCAGTACTTC
-,TRBV10-3,-,TRBJ1-1,CAISEYRQEDVGARYTEAFF,TGTGCCATCAGTGAGTATAGACAGGAGGACGTGGGGGCCCGGTACACTGAAGCTTTCTTT
-,TRBV4-1,-,TRBJ2-6,CASSQVRGSGANVLTF,TGCGCCAGCAGCCAAGTACGGGGCTCTGGGGCCAACGTCCTGACTTTC
-,TRBV5-6,-,TRBJ2-2,CASSLVSGTGELFF,TGTGCCAGCAGCTTGGTTTCCGGCACCGGGGAGCTGTTTTTT
-,TRBV6-1,TRBD1,TRBJ2-3,CASSPGTGYTDTQYF,TGTGCCAGCAGCCCAGGGACAGGGTATACAGATACGCAGTATTTT
-,TRBV5-4,-,TRBJ2-4,CASSNKGAKAKNIQYF,TGTGCCAGCAGCAATAAAGGGGCTAAGGCCAAAAACATTCAGTACTTC
-,TRBV2,-,TRBJ2-7,CASSVGVEQYF,TGTGCCAGCAGTGTAGGGGTCGAGCAGTACTTC
few,TRBV12-5,-,TRBJ1-1,CASGLDFRGTEAFF,TGTGCTAGTGGTTTGGACTTCCGAGGGACTGAAGCTTTCTTT
-,TRBV6-5,-,TRBJ2-7,CASSYSQGREQYF,TGTGCCAGCAGTTACTCACAGGGGAGGGAGCAGTACTTC
-,TRBV7-6,-,TRBJ1-4,CASSWEEKLFF,TGTGCCAGCAGCTGGGAGGAAAAACTGTTTTTT
-,TRBV5-6,-,TRBJ2-3,CASSALVTSTDTQYF,TGTGCCAGCAGCGCCCTGGTAACTAGCACAGATACGCAGTATTTT
-,TRBV27,TRBD1,TRBJ2-3,CASSEGYGTGTDTQYF,TGTGCCAGCAGTGAAGGATACGGGACAGGCACAGATACGCAGTATTTT
-,TRBV5-1,TRBD2,TRBJ2-7,CASSLEGLAGGPPREQYF,TGCGCCAGCAGCTTGGAGGGACTAGCGGGAGGGCCCCCCCGCGAGCAGTACTTC
-,TRBV4-3,-,TRBJ2-7,CASSQGPAAAQGEQYF,TGCGCCAGCAGCCAAGGCCCAGCGGCAGCCCAAGGTGAGCAGTACTTC
-,TRBV7-2,-,TRBJ2-1,CASSFSDWAYNEQFF,TGTGCCAGCAGCTTCTCAGACTGGGCCTACAATGAGCAGTTCTTC
-,TRBV27,TRBD2,TRBJ2-3,CASIRHSGSKTDTQYF,TGTGCCAGCATTCGACATAGCGGGAGTAAAACAGATACGCAGTATTTT
-,TRBV7-3,-,TRBJ2-1,CASSSTGGYNEQFF,TGTGCCAGCAGCTCCACCGGGGGCTACAATGAGCAGTTCTTC
-,TRBV5-6,-,TRBJ2-7,CASSSEDYEQYF,TGTGCCAGCAGCTCGGAGGACTACGAGCAGTACTTC
once,TRBV30,-,TRBJ2-2,CAWRLGSIGELFF,TGTGCCTGGAGACTAGGATCTATCGGGGAGCTGTTTTTT
once,TRBV15,TRBD1,TRBJ2-5,CATSSNNRGSQETQYF,TGTGCCACCAGCAGCAATAACAGGGGGTCGCAAGAGACCCAGTACTTC
-,TRBV9,-,TRBJ2-7,CASSVGSGFDEQYF,TGTGCCAGCAGCGTAGGGTCAGGGTTCGACGAGCAGTACTTC
-,TRBV18,-,TRBJ1-4,CASSLRQNEKLFF,TGTGCCAGCTCCCTTCGCCAGAATGAAAAACTGTTTTTT
-,TRBV27,-,TRBJ1-2,CAVRLTGLHGYGYTF,TGTGCCGTTCGACTAACAGGGCTCCATGGCTATGGCTACACCTTC
-,TRBV28,-,TRBJ2-7,CASRKTGLPYEQYF,TGTGCCAGCAGAAAAACGGGACTCCCCTACGAGCAGTACTTC
-,TRBV6-1,TRBD1,TRBJ2-2,CASSLTGAGGELFF,TGTGCCAGCTCACTTACAGGGGCCGGCGGGGAGCTGTTTTTT
-,TRBV7-9,-,TRBJ1-2,CASVLQTVGYTF,TGTGCCAGCGTGCTACAGACAGTTGGCTACACCTTC
-,TRBV6-5,TRBD2,TRBJ2-1,CASSETSGRYHEQFF,TGTGCCAGCAGCGAGACTAGCGGGAGGTACCATGAGCAGTTCTTC